The present T cell receptor beta chain was sequenced within a study of cytomegalovirus exposure and HLA in healthy donors. The PCR had 60 Vbeta and 13 Jbeta primers. Sequencing used immunoSEQ multiplex PCR; TCRdb keeps in-frame clones, though not all of them. The sample lists fewer than 250,000 clones, around 83% occurring once. This clonotype was obtained from a girl between 5 and 17 years old in good health and CMV-seronegative. The sequenced material came from PBMCs.

The CDR3 DNA follows: TGTGCCAGCTCACCCTACTCCGATGAGCAGTTCTTC. Encoded protein: CASSPYSDEQFF. This chain connects TRBV18 to TRBJ2-1; D call uncertain. V was trimmed by 3 bases and J by 8 bases, leaving 8 bases between them. The CDR3 covers 12 residues. Germline CDR1 KGHSH, CDR2 LQKENI.